This T cell receptor beta chain was observed in a study of cytomegalovirus exposure and HLA in healthy donors. With 6 bases removed from V and 2 bases from J, the gap between germline ends came to 13 bases. CDR3 length: 14 residues. The germline V gene encodes CDR1 SNHLY and CDR2 FYNNEI. General study points: Despite most TCR sequences being rare, some public TCRs occurred in many donors. With later analysis, a missense DCLRE1C variant became linked to TCR beta V- and J-gene trimming.

Details on this clone: As yet, its antigen is unknown.

With 60 Vbeta and 13 Jbeta primers, the PCR was carried out. Clones were sequenced by immunoSEQ multiplex PCR, and TCRdb holds only the in-frame ones, with some missing. The profile shows about 150,000 clones, 80% to 90% of them singletons. Sequencing used PBMCs. The chain carries TRBV2 and TRBJ1-2; a weak D match, TRBD1 (5 bases). This TCR was sampled from a middle-aged woman in good health and CMV-seropositive. For the CDR3, the DNA is TGTGCCAGCAGGGCGGGACGTCTGAACTATGGCTACACCTTC. This codes for CASRAGRLNYGYTF.